The present T cell receptor beta chain was sequenced within a study of OX40 agonist ivuxolimab in advanced cancers. As for the study in general: Ivuxolimab is an agonistic anti-OX40 (CD134) antibody, and patients were treated with it. Recorded diagnoses for dose-escalation patients were hepatocellular carcinoma, melanoma, renal cell or head and neck cancer. Under the entry rules, prior anti-PD-1, anti-PD-L1 or anti-CTLA-4 therapy was allowed, and 35% to 40% had some.

Blood specimens came from baseline, cycle 4 day 1, and cycle 7 day 1. The assay was immunoSEQ multiplex PCR, and TCRdb's table has in-frame clones only and misses some. The sample yields around 64,000 clones, about 83% seen once. This clonotype originated in an adult with an advanced solid tumor such as melanoma, head and neck, liver or kidney cancer. Sequenced here: CD4+ or CD8+ T cells sorted from blood, sampled in a trial of the OX40 agonist ivuxolimab.

The DNA of the CDR3 is TGTGCCAGCAGCGACAACAGGGGCAACTATGGCTACACCTTC. Protein: CASSDNRGNYGYTF. The chain combines TRBV9 with TRBJ1-2; 7 bases align to TRBD1. CDR1 and CDR2 (germline): SGDLS, YYNGEE. This CDR3 has 14 amino acids. V dropped 3 bases and J dropped 2; count of bases not matched to a gene: 4.